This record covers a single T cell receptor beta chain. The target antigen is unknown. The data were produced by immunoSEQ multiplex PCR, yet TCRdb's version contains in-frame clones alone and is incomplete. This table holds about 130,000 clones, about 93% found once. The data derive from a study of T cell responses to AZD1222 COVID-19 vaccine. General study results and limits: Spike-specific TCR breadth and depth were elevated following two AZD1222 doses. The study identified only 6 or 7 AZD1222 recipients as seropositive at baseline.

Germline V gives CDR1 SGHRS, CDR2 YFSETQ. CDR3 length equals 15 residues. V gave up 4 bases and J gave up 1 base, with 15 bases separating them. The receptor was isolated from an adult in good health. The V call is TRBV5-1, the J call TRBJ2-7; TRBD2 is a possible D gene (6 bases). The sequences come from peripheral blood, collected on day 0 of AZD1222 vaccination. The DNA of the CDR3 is TGCGCCAGCAGCCCCGGAGGGGCCGAATCCTACGAGCAGTACTTC. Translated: CASSPGGAESYEQYF.